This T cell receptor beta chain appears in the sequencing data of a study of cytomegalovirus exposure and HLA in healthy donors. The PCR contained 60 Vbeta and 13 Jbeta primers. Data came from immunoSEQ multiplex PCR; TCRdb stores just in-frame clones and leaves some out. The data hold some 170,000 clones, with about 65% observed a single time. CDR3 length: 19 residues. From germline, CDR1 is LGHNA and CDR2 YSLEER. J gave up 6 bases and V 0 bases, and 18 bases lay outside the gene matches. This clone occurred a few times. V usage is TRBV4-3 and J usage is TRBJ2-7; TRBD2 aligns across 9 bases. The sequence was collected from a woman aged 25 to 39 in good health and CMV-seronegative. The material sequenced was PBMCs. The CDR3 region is CASSQDPPDLAGYHGEQYF. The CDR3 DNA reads TGCGCCAGCAGCCAAGACCCTCCAGATCTAGCGGGATACCATGGCGAGCAGTACTTC.